The clone carrying this TCR beta chain has just a few counts. Its cognate antigen is unknown. This entry is derived from a study of cytomegalovirus exposure and HLA in healthy donors. Findings and limits, study-wide: Based on reports, TCR beta sequences accurately predicted HLA-A and HLA-B alleles for most subjects.

PCR used 60 Vbeta primers and 13 Jbeta primers. Sequencing was performed with immunoSEQ multiplex PCR; in TCRdb, only in-frame clones are kept and a portion is missing. This repertoire shows 80,000 to 95,000 clones, about 67% found once; its top ten account for roughly 15%. Per germline, CDR1 GTSNPN and CDR2 SVGIG (reference sequence). This CDR3 contains 11 residues. The ends were cut back, 1 base at V and 10 bases at J, with 8 bases in the middle. The specimen sequenced was PBMCs. The receptor comes from a woman aged 18-29 years in good health and CMV-seropositive. This chain uses TRBV30 with TRBJ2-1, with D possibly TRBD1 on 6 matching bases. For the CDR3, the DNA is TGTGCCTGGAGTGCCGGGACAGAGCAGTTCTTC. Its protein is CAWSAGTEQFF.